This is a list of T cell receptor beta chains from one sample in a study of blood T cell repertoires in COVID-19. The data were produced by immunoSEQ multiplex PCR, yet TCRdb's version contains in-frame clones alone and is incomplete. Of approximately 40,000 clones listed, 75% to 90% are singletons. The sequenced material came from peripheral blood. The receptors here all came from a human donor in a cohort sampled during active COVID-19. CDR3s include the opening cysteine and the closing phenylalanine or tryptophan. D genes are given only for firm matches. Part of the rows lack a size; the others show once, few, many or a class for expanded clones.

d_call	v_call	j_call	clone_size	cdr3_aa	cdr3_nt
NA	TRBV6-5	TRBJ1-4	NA	CASSSHSTNEKLFF	TGTGCCAGCAGCTCTCACTCAACTAATGAAAAACTGTTTTTT
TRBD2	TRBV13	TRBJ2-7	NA	CASSPRTSGGPRTYEQYF	TGTGCCAGCAGCCCCCGGACTAGCGGGGGGCCCAGGACCTACGAGCAGTACTTC
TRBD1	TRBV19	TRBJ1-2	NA	CAIRDRSLANYGYTF	TGTGCCATCCGGGACAGATCCTTAGCTAACTATGGCTACACCTTC
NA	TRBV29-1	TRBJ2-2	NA	CSVELRTGGSTGELFF	TGCAGCGTTGAACTCCGGACTGGAGGCTCAACCGGGGAGCTGTTTTTT
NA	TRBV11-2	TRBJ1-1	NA	CASSLEPGGNTEAFF	TGTGCCAGCAGCTTAGAACCGGGGGGAAACACTGAAGCTTTCTTT
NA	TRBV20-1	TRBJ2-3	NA	CSASFPLARVGDTDTQYF	TGCAGTGCTAGTTTCCCCCTTGCGAGAGTGGGAGACACAGATACGCAGTATTTT
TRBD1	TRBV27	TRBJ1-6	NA	CASSLGQPTSPLHF	TGTGCCAGCAGTTTGGGACAGCCGACTTCACCCCTCCACTTT
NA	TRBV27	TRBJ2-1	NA	CASSPQSSPVYNEQFF	TGTGCCAGCAGTCCACAGTCTAGCCCCGTCTACAATGAGCAGTTCTTC
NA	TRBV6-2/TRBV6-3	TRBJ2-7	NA	CASSYLTYEQYF	TGTGCCAGCAGTTACCTTACCTACGAGCAGTACTTC
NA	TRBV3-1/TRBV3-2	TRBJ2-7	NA	CASSQATVRSGQYF	TGTGCCAGCAGCCAAGCGACAGTCCGATCTGGGCAGTACTTC
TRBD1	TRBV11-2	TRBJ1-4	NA	CASSVGQSTNEKLFF	TGTGCCAGCAGCGTGGGACAGTCAACTAATGAAAAACTGTTTTTT
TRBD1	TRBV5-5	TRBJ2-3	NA	CASSLSTGVADTQYF	TGTGCCAGCAGCTTGAGTACAGGGGTGGCAGATACGCAGTATTTT
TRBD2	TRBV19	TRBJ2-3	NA	CASSSARLASTDTQYF	TGTGCCAGTAGCAGCGCCCGACTAGCTAGCACAGATACGCAGTATTTT
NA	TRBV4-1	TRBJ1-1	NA	CASSPTQGQRMNTEAFF	TGCGCCAGCAGCCCAACCCAGGGACAACGCATGAACACTGAAGCTTTCTTT
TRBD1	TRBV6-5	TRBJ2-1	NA	CASSYQGQGSYNEQFF	TGTGCCAGCAGTTACCAGGGACAGGGTTCCTACAATGAGCAGTTCTTC
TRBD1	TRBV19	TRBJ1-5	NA	CASSPTDRGLSNQPQHF	TGTGCCAGTAGTCCAACGGACAGGGGGCTCAGCAATCAGCCCCAGCATTTT
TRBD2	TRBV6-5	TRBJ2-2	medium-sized	CASRGLASTGELFF	TGTGCCAGCCGCGGACTAGCAAGTACCGGGGAGCTGTTTTTT
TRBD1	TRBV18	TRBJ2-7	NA	CASSQRQGHSYEQYF	TGTGCCAGCTCACAGCGACAGGGACACTCCTACGAGCAGTACTTC
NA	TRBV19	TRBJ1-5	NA	CASSRSGGKPQHF	TGTGCCAGTAGTAGGTCCGGGGGAAAGCCCCAGCATTTT
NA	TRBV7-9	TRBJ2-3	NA	CASSKQSTDTQYF	TGTGCCAGCAGTAAACAGAGCACAGATACGCAGTATTTT
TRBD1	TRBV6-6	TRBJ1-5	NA	CASIPGQGSHQPQHF	TGTGCCAGCATCCCGGGACAGGGGTCCCATCAGCCCCAGCATTTT
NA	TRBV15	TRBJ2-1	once	CATSSLGPRGNEQFF	TGTGCCACCAGCAGCCTCGGCCCCCGGGGCAATGAGCAGTTCTTC
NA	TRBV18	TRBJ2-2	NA	CASSPPEHTGELFF	TGTGCCAGCTCACCACCGGAGCACACCGGGGAGCTGTTTTTT
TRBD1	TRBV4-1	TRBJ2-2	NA	CASSADRGAGELFF	TGCGCCAGCAGCGCGGACAGGGGCGCCGGGGAGCTGTTTTTT
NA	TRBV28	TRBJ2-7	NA	CASGGGRTLYEQYF	TGTGCCAGCGGGGGGGGCAGGACACTCTACGAGCAGTACTTC
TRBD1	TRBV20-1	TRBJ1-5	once	CSASRGQGNQPQHF	TGCAGTGCTAGTAGAGGACAGGGTAATCAGCCCCAGCATTTT
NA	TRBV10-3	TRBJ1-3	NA	CAISDPLLNTIYF	TGTGCCATCAGTGACCCGTTGTTAAACACCATATATTTT
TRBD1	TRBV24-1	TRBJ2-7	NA	CATSDLGTGSDEQYF	TGTGCCACCAGTGATTTGGGGACAGGGAGCGACGAGCAGTACTTC
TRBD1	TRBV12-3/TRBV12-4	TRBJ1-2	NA	CASSPTGFDGYTF	TGTGCCAGCAGCCCGACAGGGTTCGATGGCTACACCTTC
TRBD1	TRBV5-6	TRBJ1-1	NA	CASSGSGTGGRRAFF	TGTGCCAGCAGTGGCAGTGGGACAGGGGGCCGTCGGGCTTTCTTT
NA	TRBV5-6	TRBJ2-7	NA	CASSFVSAYEQYF	TGTGCCAGCAGCTTCGTCAGCGCCTACGAGCAGTACTTC
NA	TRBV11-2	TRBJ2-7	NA	CASSPGWLTYF	TGTGCCAGCAGCCCGGGATGGCTAACGTACTTC
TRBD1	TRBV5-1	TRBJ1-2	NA	CASGTGGSRDYGYTF	TGCGCCAGCGGGACAGGGGGTAGTAGGGACTATGGCTACACCTTC
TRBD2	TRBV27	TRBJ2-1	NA	CASSPPGLVSHNEQFF	TGTGCCAGCAGTCCGCCCGGACTAGTGTCTCACAATGAGCAGTTCTTC
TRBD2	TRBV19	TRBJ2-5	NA	CASSDTGTSGQETQYF	TGTGCCAGTAGTGACACCGGGACTAGCGGCCAAGAGACCCAGTACTTC
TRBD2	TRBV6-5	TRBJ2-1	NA	CASSGRGSYNEQFF	TGTGCCAGTAGCGGGAGGGGCTCCTACAATGAGCAGTTCTTC
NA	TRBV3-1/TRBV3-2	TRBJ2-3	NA	CASSQFALGRDTQYF	TGTGCCAGCAGCCAATTCGCTCTAGGGAGAGATACGCAGTATTTT
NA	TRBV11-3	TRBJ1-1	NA	CASSFGWGAEAFF	TGTGCCAGCAGCTTTGGGTGGGGGGCTGAAGCTTTCTTT
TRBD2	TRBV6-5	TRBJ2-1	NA	CASSPLAGNYNEQFF	TGTGCCAGCAGTCCCCTAGCGGGCAACTACAATGAGCAGTTCTTC
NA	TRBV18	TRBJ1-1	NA	CASSPLFQGSIAVNTEAFF	TGTGCCAGCTCACCTCTATTCCAGGGGTCCATAGCTGTGAACACTGAAGCTTTCTTT
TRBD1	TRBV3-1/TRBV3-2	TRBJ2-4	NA	CASSPSTGNIQYF	TGTGCCAGCAGCCCGTCGACAGGGAACATTCAGTACTTC
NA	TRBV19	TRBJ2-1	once	CASSEQGFGEQFF	TGTGCCAGTAGCGAACAGGGTTTCGGTGAGCAGTTCTTC
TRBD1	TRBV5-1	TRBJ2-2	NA	CASSVDRGTGELFF	TGCGCCAGCAGCGTGGACAGGGGGACCGGGGAGCTGTTTTTT
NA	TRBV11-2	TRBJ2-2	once	CASSLETLPTGELFF	TGTGCCAGCAGCTTAGAGACACTTCCTACCGGGGAGCTGTTTTTT